Here is one TCR beta chain with its context. The ends lost 6 bases at V and 3 bases at J; junction bases unmatched: 3. The CDR3 consists of 13 residues. The sample belongs to a study of blood T cell repertoires in COVID-19. Some clones are missing from TCRdb's copy, which holds only in-frame ones; the method was immunoSEQ multiplex PCR. The sample holds 300,000 to 350,000 clones, about 93% seen once. The source is a woman between 18 and 29 years old who had recovered from COVID-19. Sequenced material: peripheral blood. The V and J genes are TRBV12-3 or TRBV12-4 and TRBJ1-2; 8 nucleotides agree with TRBD1. The CDR3 DNA reads as TGTGCCAGCAGCACGGACAGGGACTATGGCTACACCTTC. Protein: CASSTDRDYGYTF.